The 24 T cell receptor beta chains given below trace back to one sample, sequenced in a study of shared clonotypes between healthy human individuals. CD8 cells regarded as naive lacked CD45RO, were positively chosen for CCR7, and omitted terminally differentiated effector memory CD45RA+ cells. Here immunoSEQ multiplex PCR was the method, and the copy in TCRdb shows in-frame clones only, minus some. The repertoire holds about 1,800,000 clones, with approximately 94% as singletons. The sequencing sample was made of naive CD8+ T cells sorted from blood. These receptors were obtained from a man aged 18 to 35 in good health.

This chain connects TRBV21-1 to TRBJ1-2; TRBD1, the table's D call, lacks a check against the DNA. TRBV21-1 represents a pseudogene. There are 13 residues in the CDR3. The CDR3 DNA sequence: TGTGCCAGCAGCAAAGTCGACAGCTATGGCTACACCTTC. It specifies CASSKVDSYGYTF.

The chain recombines TRBV6-1 with TRBJ1-1, with D maybe TRBD1 (5 bases). The CDR3 has 15 residues. The V gene lost 5 bases and the J gene lost 0 bases, with 13 bases spanning the gap. Germline V CDR1 and CDR2: MNHNS, SASEGT. Here the CDR3 reads CASSLPGLLNTEAFF. The CDR3 region has the DNA TGTGCCAGCAGTCTGCCGGGACTGCTGAACACTGAAGCTTTCTTT.

This clone was counted a single time. The chain employs TRBV7-9 and TRBJ1-4; D unclear. CDR3 size: 14 residues. Trimming took off 3 bases at V and 3 bases at J, with 8 bases between the two ends. Germline-derived CDR1 and CDR2 are SEHNR and FQNEAQ (reference sequence). This chain's CDR3 is CASSFTEPNEKLFF. As DNA, the CDR3 is TGTGCCAGCAGCTTTACAGAACCTAATGAAAAACTGTTTTTT.

Here the CDR3 reads CASSFSGSPLGEQYF. CDR3 nucleotide sequence: TGTGCCAGCAGCTTTAGCGGGAGTCCCCTCGGCGAGCAGTACTTC. This chain connects TRBV5-4 to TRBJ2-7; 9 bases align to TRBD2. This CDR3 has 15 amino acids. The germline gives CDR1 SGHNT, CDR2 YYREEE (reference sequence). Germline trimming cut 2 bases from V and 6 bases from J; bases unmatched to any gene: 9.

The chain joins TRBV19 to TRBJ2-7, with D unresolved. Trimming cost V 3 bases and J 2 bases, with 8 bases left between them. The CDR3 totals 13 residues. CDR1 and CDR2 (germline): LNHDA, SQIVND (reference sequence). The DNA for the CDR3 is TGTGCCAGTAGTATCCAGGTTACCTACGAGCAGTACTTC. Residues: CASSIQVTYEQYF.

This clone showed up just once. This chain joins TRBV4-1 and TRBJ2-1, with D possibly being TRBD1 (5 bases). The germline gives CDR1 MGHRA, CDR2 YSYEKL. V was clipped by 7 bases and J by 2 bases, with 12 bases between them. The CDR3 consists of 14 residues. CDR3 coding DNA: TGCGCCAGCACCCTAGACAGAACCTACAATGAGCAGTTCTTC. Protein sequence: CASTLDRTYNEQFF.

Concerning this clone: Just one base apart from a much larger clone, this may be a read error. The same CDR3 arises from other DNA sequences in this sample as well. The J gene is TRBJ1-1, the V gene TRBV11-3; D remains unclear. The CDR3 extends over 12 amino acids. Germline values: CDR1 SGHNT, CDR2 YENEEA. Trimming took 1 base from V and 5 from J, leaving 5 bases between them. The CDR3 region has the DNA TGTGCCAGCAGCTTAGGGGAAACTGAAGCTTTCTTT. Translation gives CASSLGETEAFF. Full variable domain (missing parts from reference TRBV11-3 and TRBJ1-1): EAGVVQSPRYKIIEKKQPVAFWCNPISGHNTLYWYLQNLGQGPELLIRYENEEAVDDSQLPKDRFSAERLKGVDSTLKIQPAELGDSAVYLCASSLGETEAFFGQGTRLTVV.

This chain links TRBV9 with TRBJ2-3, with 10 bases that match TRBD2. CDR3 length: 17 residues. Trimming cost V 1 base and J 5 bases; bases outside gene matches: 10. Germline values: CDR1 SGDLS, CDR2 YYNGEE. The CDR3 is CASSVHGLAGVEDTQYF. The CDR3 coding sequence is TGTGCCAGCAGCGTACATGGGCTAGCGGGAGTCGAAGATACGCAGTATTTT.

V usage is TRBV4-1 and J usage is TRBJ2-3, with D maybe TRBD2 (6 bases). CDR1 and CDR2 from the germline V gene are MGHRA and YSYEKL. The CDR3 is made up of 15 amino acids. Trimming removed 0 bases from V and 4 bases from J, with 11 bases in between. The CDR3 sequence: CASSQEGDSSDTQYF. CDR3 nucleotides: TGCGCCAGCAGCCAAGAAGGGGACTCTTCAGATACGCAGTATTTT.

The CDR3 DNA is TGCAGCGTTGAGTCAGGGGAGTCCAACGAGCAGTACTTC. Its translation is CSVESGESNEQYF. The chain couples TRBV29-1 to TRBJ2-7, with D perhaps TRBD1 (6 bases). The CDR3 is made up of 13 amino acids. Germline CDR1 reads SQVTM; CDR2 reads ANQGSEA. Trimming shortened V by 3 bases and J by 5 bases, and 14 bases separated the two germline ends.

The chain is built from TRBV29-1 and TRBJ1-1; D may be TRBD1 (5 bases). V was cut by 4 bases and J by 8 bases, with 8 bases left in between. Germline V CDR1 and CDR2: SQVTM, ANQGSEA. This CDR3 contains 10 residues. Written as DNA, the CDR3 is TGCAGCGTTGGGGGGTTCGAAGCTTTCTTT. Translated, it gives CSVGGFEAFF.

The chain uses TRBV4-1 and TRBJ2-1; 10 positions match TRBD1. Looked up from germline, CDR1 is MGHRA and CDR2 is YSYEKL. The CDR3 loop spans 19 amino acids. Trimming took 1 base from V and 5 from J; bases not matched to a gene: 14. The CDR3 spells CASSQAPAYRDRGHNEQFF. CDR3 sequence (DNA): TGCGCCAGCAGCCAAGCCCCCGCCTACCGGGACAGGGGCCACAATGAGCAGTTCTTC.

The chain uses TRBV10-3 and TRBJ2-3; 9 positions agree with TRBD2. Germline CDR1 ENHRY, CDR2 SYGVKD. Trimming took 0 bases from V and 3 from J; bases not matched to a gene: 4. CDR3 length: 16 residues. The CDR3 region is CAISESGLAGTDTQYF. The CDR3 DNA reads as TGTGCCATCAGTGAGTCGGGGCTAGCGGGGACAGATACGCAGTATTTT.

This chain connects TRBV6-1 to TRBJ2-1, with D maybe TRBD2 (7 bases). Germline V CDR1 and CDR2: MNHNS, SASEGT. CDR3 size: 16 residues. Trimming pared 3 bases from V and 7 bases from J, leaving 19 bases between. CDR3 region: CASSDKPWGGDNEQFF. CDR3 bases: TGTGCCAGCAGTGATAAACCGTGGGGGGGCGATAATGAGCAGTTCTTC.

The DNA for the CDR3 is TGTGCCAGCAGCTCTTCAGGGGAACTGAGCGGGGGACCGTCCTACGAGCAGTACTTC. Translated: CASSSSGELSGGPSYEQYF. The chain combines TRBV28 with TRBJ2-7, with TRBD2 identical over 8 bases. CDR1 and CDR2 (germline): MDHEN, SYDVKM. V shed 6 bases, J shed 1 base, and the junction held 20 bases outside the gene matches. The CDR3 is made up of 19 amino acids.

This chain links TRBV19 with TRBJ2-7; tentative D call: TRBD1 (5 bases). CDR3 size: 14 residues. V was clipped by 0 bases and J by 3 bases, with 9 bases between them. CDR1 and CDR2 from the germline V gene are LNHDA and SQIVND (reference sequence). Written as DNA, the CDR3 is TGTGCCAGTAGTATAGATCTGACAGTCTACGAGCAGTACTTC. Protein: CASSIDLTVYEQYF.

The J gene is TRBJ2-2, the V gene TRBV6-4; a weak D match, TRBD2 (5 bases). CDR1 and CDR2 from the germline V gene are MRHNA and SNTAGT. This CDR3 comprises 13 residues. Trimming shortened V by 0 bases and J by 6 bases, and 5 bases separated the two germline ends. The DNA for the CDR3 is TGTGCCAGCAGTGACTCCGGGGCCGGGGAGCTGTTTTTT. Translating it yields CASSDSGAGELFF.

V is TRBV13 and J is TRBJ2-7; D gene ambiguous. The CDR3 has 12 residues. The V gene lost 0 bases and the J gene lost 5 bases, with 5 bases spanning the gap. Germline CDR1 is PRHDT and CDR2 is FYEKMQ (reference sequence). Written as DNA, the CDR3 is TGTGCCAGCAGCTTAGGCAGAGACGAGCAGTACTTC. Protein sequence: CASSLGRDEQYF.

This chain uses TRBV27 with TRBJ2-7; D is ambiguous. Trimming shortened V by 3 bases and J by 5 bases, and 2 bases separated the two germline ends. From germline, CDR1 is MNHEY and CDR2 SMNVEV (reference sequence). The length of the CDR3 is 10 residues. The CDR3, as DNA: TGTGCCAGCAGTTTCGACGAGCAGTACTTC. This sequence encodes CASSFDEQYF.

The rearrangement links TRBV19 to TRBJ1-6; D not certain. V lost 3 bases, J lost 0 bases, and 9 bases lay in between. The CDR3 runs 16 residues. CDR1 LNHDA and CDR2 SQIVND come from the germline V gene (reference sequence). The CDR3 nucleotides are TGTGCCAGTAGTATGGCGTCGAGCTCCTATAATTCACCCCTCCACTTT. Protein: CASSMASSSYNSPLHF.

The J gene is TRBJ2-3, the V gene TRBV4-1, with D possibly being TRBD1 (5 bases). V was shortened by 4 bases and J by 5 bases, with 7 bases between the two germline ends. Germline CDR1 reads MGHRA; CDR2 reads YSYEKL. This CDR3 is built from 12 residues. Here the CDR3 reads CASSPDRDTQYF. The CDR3 coding sequence is TGCGCCAGCAGCCCCGACAGAGATACGCAGTATTTT.

The rearrangement links TRBV5-1 to TRBJ1-4; D is unresolved. Trimming shortened V by 0 bases and J by 12 bases, and 12 bases separated the two germline ends. CDR1 SGHRS and CDR2 YFSETQ come from the germline V gene. There are 13 residues in the CDR3. The CDR3 reads CASSLEGRPELFF. In nucleotides, the CDR3 is TGCGCCAGCAGCTTGGAGGGCCGGCCAGAACTGTTTTTT. Complete variable domain (other parts from reference TRBV5-1 and TRBJ1-4): KAGVTQTPRYLIKTRGQQVTLSCSPISGHRSVSWYQQTPGQGLQFLFEYFSETQRNKGNFPGRFSGRQFSNSRSEMNVSTLELGDSALYLCASSLEGRPELFFGSGTQLSVL.

The chain is built from TRBV9 and TRBJ2-3; 7 bases are shared with TRBD1. The V gene end was trimmed by 3 bases and the J gene end by 2 bases; junction bases not matched to a gene: 3. This CDR3 contains 14 residues. Per germline, CDR1 SGDLS and CDR2 YYNGEE. The CDR3 reads CASSEDRVTDTQYF. CDR3 DNA sequence: TGTGCCAGCAGCGAAGACAGGGTCACAGATACGCAGTATTTT.

V and J are TRBV2 and TRBJ1-1; no definite D call. V shed 3 bases and J shed 1 base, with 9 bases lying between them. This CDR3 region has 14 residues. Germline values: CDR1 SNHLY, CDR2 FYNNEI. The CDR3 protein is CASSDWQTNTEAFF. In nucleotides, the CDR3 is TGTGCCAGCAGTGATTGGCAGACGAACACTGAAGCTTTCTTT.